This TCR beta chain was captured in a study of T-cell memory formation after mild COVID-19. General study findings and limits: There was a balanced CD4/CD8 profile in clones contracting day 15 to 85, and later expanders leaned CD4+.

Germline values: CDR1 SGDLS, CDR2 YYNGEE. There are 14 residues in the CDR3. With V trimmed by 4 bases and J by 4 bases, 4 bases remained unmatched. This clonotype was observed at least ten times. Its antigen is currently unknown. In TCRdb, the 5' RACE reads were re-called with MiXCR into one record per CDR3 protein. The sample has just under 150,000 distinct CDR3 sequences, approximately 6% seen once. This TCR was sampled from an adult woman who had mild COVID-19 (a few samples of this study predate the infection). Cell type and time point are not known. This chain uses TRBV9 with TRBJ1-4; 7 bases agree with TRBD1. The sequenced sample was PBMCs or a T cell subset sorted from them (not recorded which). The CDR3: CASSTGTVNEKLFF. The CDR3 DNA reads TGTGCCAGCAGCACCGGGACAGTTAATGAAAAACTGTTTTTT. Full variable domain (rest looked up from reference TRBV9 and TRBJ1-4): DSGVTQTPKHLITATGQRVTLRCSPRSGDLSVYWYQQSLDQGLQFLIQYYNGEERAKGNILERFSAQQFPDLHSELNLSSLELGDSALYFCASSTGTVNEKLFFGSGTQLSVL.